This TCR beta chain originates from a study of T-cell reconstitution after alpha-beta-depleted transplantation in children. Study-wide points: Several hundred expanded graft clones reportedly were the source of alpha-beta T cells about two months after transplant.

Preparing the TCRbeta library involved the use of unique molecular identifiers. TCRdb ran MiXCR on the PCR reads and lists one entry per CDR3 protein. The sample lists approximately 8,000 distinct CDR3 sequences; more than 9.5% were seen once. This CDR3 is 16 amino acids long. This clonotype has a handful of counts. Its antigen remains unknown. This sequence originates from a patient under 10 years old who had a stem cell transplant for inherited bone marrow failure, so the T cells may come from the graft donor. The V call is TRBV1, the J call TRBJ2-5; the listed D gene, TRBD1, was not tested against the DNA. TRBV1 corresponds to a pseudogene. The sequencing here drew on PBMCs, mostly from graft donor cells, taken 60 days after TCRalphabeta/CD19-depleted stem cell transplant. The CDR3 region has the DNA TGCGCCAGCAGTGAAGGGACAGAGAACGGACCAGAGACCCAGTACTTC. Its protein is CASSEGTENGPETQYF.